The 5 T cell receptor beta chains below all came from one sample that was sequenced in a study of regulatory T cells in long-lasting Graves disease. HTBI primers from iRepertoire and Arm-PCR of CDR3 regions yielded the TCR beta libraries. MiXCR, run by TCRdb on the multiplex PCR reads, gives a single entry per CDR3 protein. This repertoire shows approximately 560,000 distinct CDR3 sequences, around 16% found once; its top ten account for 12%. Time point denoted: newly diagnosed GD, antithyroid drugs for less than 3 months. After RNA was extracted from PBMCs, the TCR library was made from it. This same sample was also taken into another study, of T cells in Graves' hyperthyroidism and ophthalmopathy.

This specimen consisted of peripheral blood mononuclear cells (PBMCs), obtained at new diagnosis, from a patient treated with antithyroid drugs. These receptors all come from a man younger than 35 with Graves disease.

Many counts were recorded for this clonotype. The CDR3 nucleotides read TGTGCCACTGAAGGCGTCACTGAAGCTTTCTTT. Translated: CATEGVTEAFF. V gene TRBV12-3 or TRBV12-4 combines with J gene TRBJ1-1; D gene unclear. V dropped 10 bases and J dropped 4 bases, with 10 bases sitting between them. The CDR3 runs to 11 residues.

This chain uses TRBV20-1 with TRBJ2-7; D perhaps matches TRBD1 (6 bases). Germline V gene lookup returns CDR1 DFQATT and CDR2 SNEGSKA (reference sequence). The CDR3 length is 13 residues. V was clipped by 6 bases and J by 4 bases, with 16 bases between them. The CDR3: CSAPIRGIYEQYF. The CDR3 DNA follows: TGCAGTGCCCCCATCAGGGGAATTTACGAGCAGTACTTC.

The table lists this clonotype with many counts. V and J are TRBV20-1 and TRBJ2-1; 9 bases are shared with TRBD2. The junction had 6 bases not matched to a gene; V was cut back by 6 bases and J by 0 bases. The CDR3 is made up of 15 amino acids. Germline V CDR1 and CDR2: DFQATT, SNEGSKA (reference sequence). CDR3 DNA sequence: TGCAGTGCCCCGTCGCGGGAGGGCTCCTACAATGAGCAGTTCTTC. Its protein is CSAPSREGSYNEQFF.

V is TRBV15 and J is TRBJ2-1, with 13 bases lining up with TRBD2. The CDR3 totals 16 residues. V was pared by 5 bases and J by 9 bases, with 10 bases of the junction left unmatched. Germline V gene lookup returns CDR1 LNHNV and CDR2 YYDKDF (reference sequence). The CDR3 nucleotides are TGTGCCACCAGCGGAAGAGGACTAGCGGGAGCCATTGAGCAGTTCTTC. Encoded protein: CATSGRGLAGAIEQFF.

This clonotype came up many times. The chain combines TRBV10-3 with TRBJ1-1, with D possibly TRBD1 on 6 matching bases. Trimming cost V 6 bases and J 3 bases, with 14 bases left between them. The length of the CDR3 is 14 residues. Per germline, CDR1 ENHRY and CDR2 SYGVKD. The CDR3 spells CAISHTGIDTEAFF. In nucleotides, the CDR3 is TGTGCCATCAGCCATACAGGGATCGACACTGAAGCTTTCTTT.